Included here is one TCR beta chain sequence, with context. This record belongs to a study of blood T cell repertoires in COVID-19. J was trimmed by 3 bases and V by 3 bases; bases with no gene match: 1. The CDR3 extends over 13 amino acids. Per germline, CDR1 SEHNR and CDR2 FQNEAQ (reference sequence). The protocol was immunoSEQ multiplex PCR, while the TCRdb copy is restricted to in-frame clones and leaves out a portion. The sample has more than 200,000 clones; 75% to 90% are singletons. V is TRBV7-9 and J is TRBJ1-2; 7 positions match TRBD1. This TCR derives from a man aged 25 to 40 with active or convalescent COVID-19. Sequencing used peripheral blood. Here the CDR3 reads CASSFGTDYGYTF. CDR3 DNA: TGTGCCAGCAGCTTCGGGACAGACTATGGCTACACCTTC.